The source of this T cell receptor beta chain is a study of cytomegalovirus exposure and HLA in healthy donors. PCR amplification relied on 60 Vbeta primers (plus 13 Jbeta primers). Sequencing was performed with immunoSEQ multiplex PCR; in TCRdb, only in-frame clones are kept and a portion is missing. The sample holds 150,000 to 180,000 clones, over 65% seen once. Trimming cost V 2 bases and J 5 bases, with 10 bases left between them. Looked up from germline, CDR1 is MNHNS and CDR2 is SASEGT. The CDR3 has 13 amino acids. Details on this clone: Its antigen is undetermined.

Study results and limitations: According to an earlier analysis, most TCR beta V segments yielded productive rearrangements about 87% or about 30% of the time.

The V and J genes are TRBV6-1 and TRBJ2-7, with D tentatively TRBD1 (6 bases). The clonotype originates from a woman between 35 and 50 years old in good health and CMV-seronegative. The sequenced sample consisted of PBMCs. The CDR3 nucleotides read TGTGCCAGCAGTGAAAGGGGGACAAACGAGCAGTACTTC. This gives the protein CASSERGTNEQYF.